The sequence of this T cell receptor beta chain was determined in a study of Ad26.COV2.S vaccination and SARS-CoV-2 variants. Clones were sequenced by immunoSEQ multiplex PCR, and TCRdb holds only the in-frame ones, with some missing. This table holds about 680,000 clones, about 90% found once. Treatment given: some 19 received Ad26.COV2.S at low or high dose, single or two shots; 5 received placebo; per-sample allocation not given. It was on day 63 after the first vaccine or placebo injection that samples were taken. This person who donated was an adult of 18-55 years in Boston. Germline CDR1 reads ENHRY; CDR2 reads SYGVKD. V was trimmed by 3 bases and J by 1 base, leaving 12 bases between them. There are 15 residues in the CDR3.

This receptor was taken from a person between 18 and 65 years old who received the Ad26.COV2.S COVID-19 vaccine or a placebo. This specimen consisted of peripheral blood, obtained in a trial of Ad26.COV2.S vaccine versus placebo. The chain couples TRBV10-3 to TRBJ1-2, with D possibly being TRBD1 (5 bases). CDR3 sequence (DNA): TGTGCCATCAGTGATCCCCAGGGCGATAACTATGGCTACACCTTC. Its protein is CAISDPQGDNYGYTF.